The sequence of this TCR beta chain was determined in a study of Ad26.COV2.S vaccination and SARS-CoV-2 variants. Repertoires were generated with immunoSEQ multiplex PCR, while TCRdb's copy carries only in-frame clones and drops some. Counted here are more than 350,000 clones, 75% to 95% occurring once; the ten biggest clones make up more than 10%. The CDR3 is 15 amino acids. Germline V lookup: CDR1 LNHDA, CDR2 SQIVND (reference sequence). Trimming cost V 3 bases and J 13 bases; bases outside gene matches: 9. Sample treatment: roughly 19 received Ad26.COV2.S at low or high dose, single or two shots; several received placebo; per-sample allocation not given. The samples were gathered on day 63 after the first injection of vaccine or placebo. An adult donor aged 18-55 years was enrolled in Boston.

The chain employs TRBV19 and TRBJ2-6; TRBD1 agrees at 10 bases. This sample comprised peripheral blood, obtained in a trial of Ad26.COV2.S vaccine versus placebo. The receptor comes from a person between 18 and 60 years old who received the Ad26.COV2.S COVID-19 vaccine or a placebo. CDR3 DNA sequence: TGTGCCAGTAGTATCGGGACAGGGGCCTCCAGAGTCCTGACTTTC. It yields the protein CASSIGTGASRVLTF.